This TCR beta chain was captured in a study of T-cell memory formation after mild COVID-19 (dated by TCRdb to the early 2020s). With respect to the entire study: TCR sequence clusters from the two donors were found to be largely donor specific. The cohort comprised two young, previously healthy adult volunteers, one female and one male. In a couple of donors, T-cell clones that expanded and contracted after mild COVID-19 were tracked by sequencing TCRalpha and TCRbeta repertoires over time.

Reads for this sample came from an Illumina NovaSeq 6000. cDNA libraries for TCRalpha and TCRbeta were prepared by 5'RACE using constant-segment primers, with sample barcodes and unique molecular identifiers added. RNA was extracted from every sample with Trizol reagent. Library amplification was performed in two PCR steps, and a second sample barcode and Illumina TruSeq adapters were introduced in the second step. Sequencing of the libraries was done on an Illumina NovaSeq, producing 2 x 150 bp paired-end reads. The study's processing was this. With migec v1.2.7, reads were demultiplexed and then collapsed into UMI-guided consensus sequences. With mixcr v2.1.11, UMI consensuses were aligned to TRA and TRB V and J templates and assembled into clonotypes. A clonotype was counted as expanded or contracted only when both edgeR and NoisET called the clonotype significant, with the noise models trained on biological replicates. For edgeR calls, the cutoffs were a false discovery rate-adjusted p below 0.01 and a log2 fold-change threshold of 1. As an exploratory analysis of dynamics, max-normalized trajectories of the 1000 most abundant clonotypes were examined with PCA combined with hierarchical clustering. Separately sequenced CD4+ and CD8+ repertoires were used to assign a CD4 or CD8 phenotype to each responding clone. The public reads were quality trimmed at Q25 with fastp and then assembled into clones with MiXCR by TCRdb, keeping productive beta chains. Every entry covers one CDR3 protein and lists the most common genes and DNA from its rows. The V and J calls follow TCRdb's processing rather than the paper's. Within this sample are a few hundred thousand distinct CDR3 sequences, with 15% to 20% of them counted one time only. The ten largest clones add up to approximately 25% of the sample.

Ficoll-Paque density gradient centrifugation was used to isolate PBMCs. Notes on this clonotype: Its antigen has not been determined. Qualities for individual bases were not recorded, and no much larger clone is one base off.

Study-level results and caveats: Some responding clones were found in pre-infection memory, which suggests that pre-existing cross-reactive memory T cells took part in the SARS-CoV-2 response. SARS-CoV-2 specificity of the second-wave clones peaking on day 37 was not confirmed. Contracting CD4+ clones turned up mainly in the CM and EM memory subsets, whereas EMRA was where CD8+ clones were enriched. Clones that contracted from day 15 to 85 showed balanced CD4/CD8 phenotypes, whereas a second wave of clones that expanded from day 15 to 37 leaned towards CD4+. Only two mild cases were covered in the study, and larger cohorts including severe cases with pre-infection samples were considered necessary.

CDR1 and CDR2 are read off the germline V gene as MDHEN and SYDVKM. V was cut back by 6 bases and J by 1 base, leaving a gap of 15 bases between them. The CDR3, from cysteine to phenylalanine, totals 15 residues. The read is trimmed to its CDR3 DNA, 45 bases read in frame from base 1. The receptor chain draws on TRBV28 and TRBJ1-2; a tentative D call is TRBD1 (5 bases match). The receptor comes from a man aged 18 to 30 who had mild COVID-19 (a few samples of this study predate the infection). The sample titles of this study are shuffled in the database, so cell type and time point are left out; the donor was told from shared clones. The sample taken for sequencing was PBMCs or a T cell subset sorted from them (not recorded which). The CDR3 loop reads CASSGAAKYNYGYTF. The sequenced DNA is TGTGCCAGCAGCGGGGCAGCAAAGTATAACTATGGCTACACCTTC.